This T cell receptor beta chain is drawn from a study of CD8 T cells in ankylosing spondylitis. Whole-study results and caveats: One TCR beta motif, made up of seven to nine highly homologous variants, appeared characteristic of ankylosing spondylitis blood. Clones tied to disease were said to be significantly enriched in matched ankylosing spondylitis synovial fluid.

Quantitative 5'-RACE was performed with molecular barcodes, and it yielded the TCR beta libraries. MiXCR was run by TCRdb on the 5' RACE reads, yielding one entry per CDR3 protein. The data show about 400,000 distinct CDR3 sequences, with 20% to 25% seen just once and about a sixth held by the top ten. Trimming removed 2 bases from V and 2 bases from J, with 8 bases in between. The CDR3 runs to 15 residues. CDR1 is SGHKS, CDR2 YYEKEE, per germline (reference sequence). This clonotype showed up just a few times. Its antigen is unknown. The material sequenced was blood, either unsorted or a sorted T cell fraction (not recorded which). The receptor was derived from a male donor with ankylosing spondylitis. The chain employs TRBV5-5 and TRBJ2-6; D is ambiguous. Here the CDR3 DNA reads TGTGCCAGCAGCTTTCGTGGAACTGGGGCCAACGTCCTGACTTTC. This sequence encodes CASSFRGTGANVLTF.